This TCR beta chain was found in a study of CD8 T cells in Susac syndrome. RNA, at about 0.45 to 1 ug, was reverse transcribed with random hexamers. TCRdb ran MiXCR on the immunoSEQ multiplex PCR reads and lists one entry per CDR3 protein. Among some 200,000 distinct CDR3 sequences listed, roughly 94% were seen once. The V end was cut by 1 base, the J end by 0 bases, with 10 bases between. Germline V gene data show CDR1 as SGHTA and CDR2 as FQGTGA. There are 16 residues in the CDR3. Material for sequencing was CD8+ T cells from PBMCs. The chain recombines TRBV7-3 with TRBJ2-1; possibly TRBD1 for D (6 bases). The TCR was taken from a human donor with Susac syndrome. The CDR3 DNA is TGTGCCAGCAGCTTAATAGTGGGGGCCTCCTACAATGAGCAGTTCTTC. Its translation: CASSLIVGASYNEQFF.